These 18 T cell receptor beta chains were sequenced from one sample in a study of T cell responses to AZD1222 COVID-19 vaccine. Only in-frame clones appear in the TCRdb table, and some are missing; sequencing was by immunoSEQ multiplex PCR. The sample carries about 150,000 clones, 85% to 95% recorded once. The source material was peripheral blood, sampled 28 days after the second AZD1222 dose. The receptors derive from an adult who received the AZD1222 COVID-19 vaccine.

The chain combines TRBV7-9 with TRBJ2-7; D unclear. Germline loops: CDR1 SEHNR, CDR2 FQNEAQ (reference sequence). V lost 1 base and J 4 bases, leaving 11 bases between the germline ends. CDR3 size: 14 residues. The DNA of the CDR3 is TGTGCCAGCAGCTTAGAGGCTACCACTTACGAGCAGTACTTC. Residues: CASSLEATTYEQYF.

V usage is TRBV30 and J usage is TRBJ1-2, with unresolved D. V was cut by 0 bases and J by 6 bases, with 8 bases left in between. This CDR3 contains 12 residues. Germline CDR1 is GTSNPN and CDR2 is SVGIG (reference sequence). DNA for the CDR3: TGTGCCTGGAGTGTTGTTTGGGATGGCTACACCTTC. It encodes CAWSVVWDGYTF. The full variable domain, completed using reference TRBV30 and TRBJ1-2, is SQTIHQWPATLVQPVGSPLSLECTVEGTSNPNLYWYRQAAGRGLQLLFYSVGIGQISSEVPQNLSASRPQDRQFILSSKKLLLSDSGFYLCAWSVVWDGYTFGSGTRLTVV.

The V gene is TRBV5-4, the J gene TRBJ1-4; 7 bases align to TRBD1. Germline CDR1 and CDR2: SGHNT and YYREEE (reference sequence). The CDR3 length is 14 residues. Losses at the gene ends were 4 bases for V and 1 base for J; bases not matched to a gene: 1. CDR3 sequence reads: CASSRTGTNEKLFF. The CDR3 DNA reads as TGTGCCAGCAGCCGGACAGGAACTAATGAAAAACTGTTTTTT.

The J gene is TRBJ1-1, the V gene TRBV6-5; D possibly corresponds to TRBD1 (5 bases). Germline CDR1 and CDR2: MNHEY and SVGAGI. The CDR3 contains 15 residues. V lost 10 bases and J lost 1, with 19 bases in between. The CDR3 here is CATSPQGVRNTEAFF. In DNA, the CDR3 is TGTGCCACCTCCCCCCAGGGAGTAAGGAACACTGAAGCTTTCTTT.

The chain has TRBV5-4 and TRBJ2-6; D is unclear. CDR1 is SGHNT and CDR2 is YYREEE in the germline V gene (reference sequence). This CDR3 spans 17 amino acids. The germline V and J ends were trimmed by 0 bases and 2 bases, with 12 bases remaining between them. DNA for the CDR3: TGTGCCAGCAGCTTGGCCTTCCCCCGAACTGGGGCCAACGTCCTGACTTTC. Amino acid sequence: CASSLAFPRTGANVLTF. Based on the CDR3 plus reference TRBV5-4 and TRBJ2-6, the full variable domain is ETGVTQSPTHLIKTRGQQVTLRCSSQSGHNTVSWYQQALGQGPQFIFQYYREEENGRGNFPPRFSGLQFPNYSSELNVNALELDDSALYLCASSLAFPRTGANVLTFGAGSRLTVL.

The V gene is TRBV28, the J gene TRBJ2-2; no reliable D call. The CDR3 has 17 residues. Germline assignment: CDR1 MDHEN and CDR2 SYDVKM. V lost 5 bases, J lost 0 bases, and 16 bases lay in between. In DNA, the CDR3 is TGTGCCAGCAGTCCGCCCCTGAAGTACGCGAACACCGGGGAGCTGTTTTTT. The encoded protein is CASSPPLKYANTGELFF.

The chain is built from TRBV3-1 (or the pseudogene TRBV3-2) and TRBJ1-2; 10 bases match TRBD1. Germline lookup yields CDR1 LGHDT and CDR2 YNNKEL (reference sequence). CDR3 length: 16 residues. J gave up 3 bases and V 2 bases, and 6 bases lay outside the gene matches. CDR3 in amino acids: CASSQNGQGGHYGYTF. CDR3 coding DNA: TGTGCCAGCAGCCAAAACGGACAGGGGGGGCACTATGGCTACACCTTC.

In nucleotides, the CDR3 is TGTGCCAGCGAGACAGGGGGCGGGCAGACCCAGTACTTC. This translates into CASETGGGQTQYF. The chain couples TRBV6-5 to TRBJ2-5; 10 nucleotides match TRBD1. V lost 8 bases and J lost 6; bases outside the gene matches: 6. The CDR3 is 13 residues long. CDR1 MNHEY and CDR2 SVGAGI come from the germline V gene.

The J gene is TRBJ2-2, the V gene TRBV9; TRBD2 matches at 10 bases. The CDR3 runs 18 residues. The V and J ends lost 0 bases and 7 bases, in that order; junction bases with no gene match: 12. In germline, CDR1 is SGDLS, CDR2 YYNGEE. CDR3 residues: CASSVVESGRALGGELFF. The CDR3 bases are TGTGCCAGCAGCGTAGTCGAGAGCGGGAGGGCCTTAGGCGGGGAGCTGTTTTTT.

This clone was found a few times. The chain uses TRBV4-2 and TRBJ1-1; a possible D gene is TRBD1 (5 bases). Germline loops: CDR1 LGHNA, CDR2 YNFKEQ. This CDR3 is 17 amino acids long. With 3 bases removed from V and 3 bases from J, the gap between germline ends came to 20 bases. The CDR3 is CASSQVGTASKHTEAFF. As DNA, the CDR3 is TGTGCCAGCAGCCAGGTCGGGACCGCTTCGAAGCACACTGAAGCTTTCTTT.

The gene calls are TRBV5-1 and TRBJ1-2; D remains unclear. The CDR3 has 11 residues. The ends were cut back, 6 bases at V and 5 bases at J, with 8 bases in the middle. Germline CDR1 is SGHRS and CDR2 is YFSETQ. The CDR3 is CASTIFYGYTF. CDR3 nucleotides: TGCGCCAGCACCATATTTTATGGCTACACCTTC.

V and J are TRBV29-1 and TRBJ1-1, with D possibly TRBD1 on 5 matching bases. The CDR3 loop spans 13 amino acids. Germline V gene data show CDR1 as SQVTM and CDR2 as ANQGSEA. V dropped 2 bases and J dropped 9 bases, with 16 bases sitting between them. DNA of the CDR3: TGCAGCGTTGAAAGGGGTGGGGGTGTTCAAGCTTTCTTT. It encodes CSVERGGGVQAFF. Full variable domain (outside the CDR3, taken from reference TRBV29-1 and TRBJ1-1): SAVISQKPSRDICQRGTSLTIQCQVDSQVTMMFWYRQQPGQSLTLIATANQGSEATYESGFVIDKFPISRPNLTFSTLTVSNMSPEDSSIYLCSVERGGGVQAFFGQGTRLTVV.

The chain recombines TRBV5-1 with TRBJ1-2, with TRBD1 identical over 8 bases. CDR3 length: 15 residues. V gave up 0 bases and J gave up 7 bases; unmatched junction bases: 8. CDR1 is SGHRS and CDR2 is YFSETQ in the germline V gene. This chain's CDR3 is CASSLANRGNGGYTF. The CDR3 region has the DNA TGCGCCAGCAGCTTGGCCAACAGGGGGAATGGTGGCTACACCTTC.

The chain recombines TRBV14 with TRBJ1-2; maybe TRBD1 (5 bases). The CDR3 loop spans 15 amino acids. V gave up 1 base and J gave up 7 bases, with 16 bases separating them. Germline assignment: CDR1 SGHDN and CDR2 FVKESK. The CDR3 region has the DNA TGTGCCAGCAGCCAAGGCAACCGGGACTTACGTGGCTACACCTTC. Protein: CASSQGNRDLRGYTF.

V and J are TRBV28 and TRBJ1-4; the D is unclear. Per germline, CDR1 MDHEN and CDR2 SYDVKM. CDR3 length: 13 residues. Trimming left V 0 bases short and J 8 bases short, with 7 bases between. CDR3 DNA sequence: TGTGCCAGCAGTTTATGGTACGGCGAAAAACTGTTTTTT. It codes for CASSLWYGEKLFF.

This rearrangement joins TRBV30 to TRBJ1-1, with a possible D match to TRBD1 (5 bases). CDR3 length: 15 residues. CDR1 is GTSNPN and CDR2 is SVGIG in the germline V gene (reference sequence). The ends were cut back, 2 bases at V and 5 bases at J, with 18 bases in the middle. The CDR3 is CAWSPPGRRTTEAFF. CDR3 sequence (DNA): TGTGCCTGGAGTCCACCGGGACGCCGCACAACTGAAGCTTTCTTT.

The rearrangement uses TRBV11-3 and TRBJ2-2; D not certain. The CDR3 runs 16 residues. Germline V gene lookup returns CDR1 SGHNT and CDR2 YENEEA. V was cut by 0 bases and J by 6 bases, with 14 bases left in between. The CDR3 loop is CASSLDAGRNAGELFF. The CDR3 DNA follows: TGTGCCAGCAGCTTAGATGCAGGTCGTAACGCCGGGGAGCTGTTTTTT.

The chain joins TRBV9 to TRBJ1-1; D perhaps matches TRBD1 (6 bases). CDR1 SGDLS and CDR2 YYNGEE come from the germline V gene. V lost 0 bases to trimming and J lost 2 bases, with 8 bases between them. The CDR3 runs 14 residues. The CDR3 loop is CASSVDRVNTEAFF. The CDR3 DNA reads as TGTGCCAGCAGCGTAGACAGGGTCAACACTGAAGCTTTCTTT.